Listed below are T cell receptor beta chains from one sample, sequenced in a study of Tregs in tolerant kidney transplant recipients. Data came from immunoSEQ multiplex PCR; TCRdb stores just in-frame clones and leaves some out. The sample shows approximately 260,000 clones, roughly 80% of them seen only once. The sample was CD4+ T cells from blood. The receptors shown here come from a human donor in good health. Each CDR3 is given with its conserved first and last residue.

j_call v_call cdr3_aa
TRBJ1-1 TRBV6-5 CASSYQVKNTEAFF
TRBJ2-7 TRBV6-1 CAIARDGGTYEQYF
TRBJ2-7 TRBV5-1 CASSRQGQEQYF
TRBJ1-1 TRBV29-1 CSVEEGTGEAFF
TRBJ2-3 TRBV19 CASTEPGGSTDTQYF
. TRBV5-1 CASGTDSYEQYF
TRBJ2-1 TRBV5-1 CASSPTSSSAYNEQFF
TRBJ1-4 TRBV6-6 CASSYGGQNEKLFF
TRBJ1-2 TRBV6-6 CASSDRYGYTF
TRBJ2-1 TRBV5-8 CASSLGSGRGGSYGEQFF
TRBJ2-1 TRBV9 CASSVANRDDEQFF
TRBJ1-2 TRBV7-8 CASSFRQGKTSTGYGYTF
TRBJ1-5 TRBV2 CASSEQGIVNQPQHF
TRBJ2-3 TRBV15 CATSLGGDTDTQYF
TRBJ1-1 TRBV6-1 CASRRGVTEAFF
TRBJ2-5 TRBV6-6 CASTSNGETQYF
TRBJ1-6 TRBV2 CASSEDPLNSPLHF
TRBJ2-2 TRBV27 CASSLDRLNTGELFF
TRBJ2-1 TRBV10-3 CAISAGGGTYEQFF
TRBJ2-5 TRBV5-6 CASSLASYTQETQYF
TRBJ2-3 TRBV27 CASKGQATDTQYF
TRBJ1-2 TRBV11-2 CASSPTPGVNYGYTF
TRBJ1-4 TRBV27 CASSSPGTGYGKLFF
TRBJ2-1 TRBV6-5 CASSYSRYNEQFF
TRBJ1-3 TRBV11-2 CASSRLSGNTIYF